This T cell receptor beta chain was sequenced during a study of a mutant IDH1 vaccine in newly diagnosed glioma. Looking at the study overall: Onset of vaccination occurred 4-6 weeks following radiotherapy alone, or with temozolomide cycles. Most patients had radiochemotherapy with temozolomide before enrollment; others had one alone. At week 35 came visit V12, and visit V13 followed at week 47.

Per germline, CDR1 SGHDT and CDR2 YYEEEE. Between the trimmed V and J ends, which lost 0 bases and 2 bases, there was a span of 13 bases. The CDR3 covers 16 residues. This table comes from immunoSEQ multiplex PCR, and its TCRdb copy is limited to in-frame clones, with some not included. The table has fewer than 45,000 clones, about 80% seen once; the top ten hold about 19%. Points from the study as a whole: Pseudoprogression seemed unrelated to changes in top peripheral T cell clonotypes.

The sample's time point: week 47, end of study. Topical imiquimod accompanied each vaccine dose, which consisted of 300 ug of mutant IDH1 20-mer peptide. Points on this clone: No antigen is known for it.

This sequence originates from a young man with glioma. Some clones in this sample may be carry-over from other donors' samples. Sequences were derived from PBMCs, sampled from a glioma patient whose treatment included an IDH1 peptide vaccine. The chain recombines TRBV5-6 with TRBJ2-3; the D call may be TRBD1 or TRBD2 (5 bases each). In DNA form, the CDR3 reads TGTGCCAGCAGCTTGGCCTTAGGGACGACCACAGATACGCAGTATTTT. It is translated as CASSLALGTTTDTQYF.